The sample holds a few counts of the clone carrying this TCR beta chain. Its specificity is not known. The data were obtained in a study of beta chain features in type 1 diabetes. Expressed TCRB transcripts were sequenced after all isolated RNA was converted to cDNA. Produced via immunoSEQ multiplex PCR; TCRdb's table is partial and in-frame only. The table lists 850,000 to 900,000 clones, 17% of them singletons. Per donor, one heparinised blood draw averaged around 120 mL. CD4+ naive, central memory, regulatory and stem cell-like memory cells were sorted via CD45RO/CCR7/CD25/CD127/CD95/CD27. Regarding the study as a whole: A PCR bias possibly favoring shorter templates would apply equally to patients and controls.

CDR1 and CDR2 from the germline V gene are LNHDA and SQIVND (reference sequence). The V end lost 5 bases, the J end lost 7 bases, and 15 bases lay between the germline ends. CDR3 size: 14 residues. Source material: naive CD4+ T cells from blood. The source of this sequence is a woman aged 18-29 years in good health. The chain employs TRBV19 and TRBJ2-4; D might be TRBD2 (5 bases). This CDR3 is CASSRAPWENIQYF. CDR3 DNA sequence: TGTGCCAGTAGTCGGGCCCCCTGGGAGAACATTCAGTACTTC.